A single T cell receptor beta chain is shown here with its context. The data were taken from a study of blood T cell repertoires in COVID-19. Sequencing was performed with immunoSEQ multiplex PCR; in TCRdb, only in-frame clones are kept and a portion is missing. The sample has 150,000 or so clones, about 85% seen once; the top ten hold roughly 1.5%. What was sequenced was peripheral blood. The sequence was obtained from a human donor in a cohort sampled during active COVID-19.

CDR3 sequence reads: CASMNRGTDTQYF. CDR3 nucleotide sequence: TGTGCCAGCATGAACAGGGGCACAGATACGCAGTATTTT. This chain joins TRBV25-1 and TRBJ2-3, with D perhaps TRBD1 (6 bases). This CDR3 has 13 amino acids. V lost 7 bases, J lost 1 base, and 9 bases lay in between. Germline CDR1 MGHDK, CDR2 SYGVNS.